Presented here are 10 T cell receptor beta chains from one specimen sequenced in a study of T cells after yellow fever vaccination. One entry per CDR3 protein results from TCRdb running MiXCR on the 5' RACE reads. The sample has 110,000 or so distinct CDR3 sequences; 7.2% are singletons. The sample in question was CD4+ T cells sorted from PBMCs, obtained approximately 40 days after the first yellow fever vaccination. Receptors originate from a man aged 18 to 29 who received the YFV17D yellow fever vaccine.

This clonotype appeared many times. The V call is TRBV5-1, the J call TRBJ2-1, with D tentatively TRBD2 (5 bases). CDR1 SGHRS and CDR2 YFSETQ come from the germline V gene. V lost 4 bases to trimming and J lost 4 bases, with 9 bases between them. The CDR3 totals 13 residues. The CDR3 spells CASSGRAYNEQFF. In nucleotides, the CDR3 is TGCGCCAGCAGCGGGCGGGCGTACAATGAGCAGTTCTTC.

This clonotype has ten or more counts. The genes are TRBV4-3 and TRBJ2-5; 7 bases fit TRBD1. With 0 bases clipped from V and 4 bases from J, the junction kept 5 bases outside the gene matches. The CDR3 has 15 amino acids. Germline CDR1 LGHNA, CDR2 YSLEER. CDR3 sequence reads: CASSQDVGQPETQYF. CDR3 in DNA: TGCGCCAGCAGCCAAGATGTGGGACAGCCAGAGACCCAGTACTTC.

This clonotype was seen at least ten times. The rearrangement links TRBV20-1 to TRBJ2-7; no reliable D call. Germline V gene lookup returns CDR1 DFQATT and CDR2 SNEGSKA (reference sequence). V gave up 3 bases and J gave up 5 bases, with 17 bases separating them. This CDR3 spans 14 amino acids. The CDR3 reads CSARGLQFAHEQYF. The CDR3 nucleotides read TGCAGTGCTAGGGGTCTGCAGTTTGCGCACGAGCAGTACTTC.

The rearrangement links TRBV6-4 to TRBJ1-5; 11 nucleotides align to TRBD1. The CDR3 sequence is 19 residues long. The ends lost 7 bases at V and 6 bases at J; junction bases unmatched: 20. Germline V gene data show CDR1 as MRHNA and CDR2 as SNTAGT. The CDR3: CASTARPGQGDVVGQPQHF. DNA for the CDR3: TGTGCCAGCACCGCAAGACCGGGACAGGGGGACGTAGTAGGTCAGCCCCAGCATTTT.

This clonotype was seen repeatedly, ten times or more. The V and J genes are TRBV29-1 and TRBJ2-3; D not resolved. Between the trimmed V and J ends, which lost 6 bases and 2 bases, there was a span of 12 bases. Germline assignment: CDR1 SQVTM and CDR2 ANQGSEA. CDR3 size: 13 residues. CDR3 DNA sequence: TGCAGCGTGGATTGGGCAACCACAGATACGCAGTATTTT. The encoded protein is CSVDWATTDTQYF.

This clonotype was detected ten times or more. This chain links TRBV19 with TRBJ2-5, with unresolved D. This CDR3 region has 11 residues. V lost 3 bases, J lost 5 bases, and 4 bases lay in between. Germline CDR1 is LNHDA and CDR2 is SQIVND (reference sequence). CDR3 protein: CASSIRETQYF. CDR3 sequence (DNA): TGTGCCAGTAGTATTCGGGAGACCCAGTACTTC.

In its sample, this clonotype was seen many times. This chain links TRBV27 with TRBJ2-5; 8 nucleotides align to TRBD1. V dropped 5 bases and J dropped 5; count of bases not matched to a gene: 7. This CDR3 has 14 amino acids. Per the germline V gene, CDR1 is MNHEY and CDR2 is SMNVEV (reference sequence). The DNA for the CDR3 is TGTGCCAGCAGTCCTTCCACAGGGGGGGAGACCCAGTACTTC. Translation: CASSPSTGGETQYF.

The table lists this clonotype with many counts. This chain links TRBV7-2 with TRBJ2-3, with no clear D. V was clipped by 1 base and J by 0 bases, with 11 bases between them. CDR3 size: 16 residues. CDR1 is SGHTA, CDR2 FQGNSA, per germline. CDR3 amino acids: CASSLEVAASTDTQYF. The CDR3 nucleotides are TGTGCCAGCAGCTTAGAGGTGGCGGCTAGCACAGATACGCAGTATTTT.

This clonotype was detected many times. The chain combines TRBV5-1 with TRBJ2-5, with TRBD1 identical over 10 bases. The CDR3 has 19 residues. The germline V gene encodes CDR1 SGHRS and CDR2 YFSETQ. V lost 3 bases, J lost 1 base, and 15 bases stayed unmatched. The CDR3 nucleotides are TGCGCCAGCAGCTCCTGGACAGGGGGGGTAGCGGGGAGCCAAGAGACCCAGTACTTC. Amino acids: CASSSWTGGVAGSQETQYF.

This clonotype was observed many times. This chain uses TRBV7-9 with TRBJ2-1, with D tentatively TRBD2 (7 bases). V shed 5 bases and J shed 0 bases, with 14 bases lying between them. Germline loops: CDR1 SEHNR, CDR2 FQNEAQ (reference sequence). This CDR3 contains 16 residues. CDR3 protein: CASSPTGGLSYNEQFF. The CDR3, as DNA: TGTGCCAGCAGCCCGACGGGGGGCCTCTCCTACAATGAGCAGTTCTTC.